The 7 T cell receptor beta chains below all came from one sample that was sequenced in a study of blood T cell repertoires in COVID-19. Clones were sequenced by immunoSEQ multiplex PCR, and TCRdb holds only the in-frame ones, with some missing. Of about 180,000 clones listed, 88% are singletons. Sequencing was done on a sample of peripheral blood. These receptors were taken from a woman under 40 with acute or convalescent COVID-19.

This chain connects TRBV13 to TRBJ1-2, with unresolved D. V lost 1 base and J 2 bases, leaving 8 bases between the germline ends. Germline V lookup: CDR1 PRHDT, CDR2 FYEKMQ (reference sequence). The CDR3 runs to 14 residues. The CDR3, as DNA: TGTGCCAGCAGCTTAGTACAGCAGAACTATGGCTACACCTTC. Amino acid sequence: CASSLVQQNYGYTF.

This chain joins TRBV28 and TRBJ2-2; D call uncertain. The V end lost 6 bases, the J end lost 3 bases, and 8 bases lay between the germline ends. The CDR3 runs to 13 residues. Germline V gene sequence: CDR1 MDHEN, CDR2 SYDVKM. The CDR3 coding sequence is TGTGCCAGCAGCCAGGTGGACACCGGGGAGCTGTTTTTT. It codes for CASSQVDTGELFF. The full variable domain, in which reference TRBV28 and TRBJ2-2 provide the parts outside the CDR3, is DVKVTQSSRYLVKRTGEKVFLECVQDMDHENMFWYRQDPGLGLRLIYFSYDVKMKEKGDIPEGYSVSREKKERFSLILESASTNQTSMYLCASSQVDTGELFFGEGSRLTVL.

The rearrangement joins TRBV12-5 to TRBJ2-1, with D possibly TRBD2 on 5 matching bases. This CDR3 has 13 amino acids. The germline V and J ends were trimmed by 6 bases and 4 bases, with 10 bases remaining between them. Germline V gene data show CDR1 as LGHNT and CDR2 as FRNRAP. CDR3 region: CASGPGSYNEQFF. CDR3 nucleotide sequence: TGTGCTAGTGGACCGGGGTCATACAATGAGCAGTTCTTC.

The rearrangement uses TRBV12-3 or TRBV12-4 and TRBJ1-4; D unclear. V was shortened by 5 bases and J by 14 bases, with 18 bases between the two germline ends. This CDR3 has 13 residues. The CDR3 DNA is TGTGCCAGCAGTCAAATCCCCCCCGGGTCCCTGTTTTTT. Its protein product is CASSQIPPGSLFF.

CDR3 coding DNA: TGTGCCAGCTCCCCCGTGGGACAGAGAAATCAGCCCCAGCATTTT. Its translation: CASSPVGQRNQPQHF. The chain joins TRBV18 to TRBJ1-5, with 7 bases identical to TRBD1. Trimming removed 6 bases from V and 4 bases from J; junction bases left unmatched: 9. The germline gives CDR1 KGHSH, CDR2 LQKENI. The CDR3 is 15 residues long.

This sequence joins TRBV30 and TRBJ2-3; 9 bases map to TRBD2. V lost 1 base, J lost 3 bases, and 5 bases stayed unmatched. The CDR3 loop spans 15 amino acids. Germline V gene data show CDR1 as GTSNPN and CDR2 as SVGIG (reference sequence). The CDR3 is CAWSASSGMTDTQYF. The CDR3 DNA reads as TGTGCCTGGAGTGCCTCTAGCGGGATGACAGATACGCAGTATTTT.

This chain connects TRBV19 to TRBJ1-6; D uncertain. The ends were cut back, 5 bases at V and 7 bases at J, with 15 bases in the middle. CDR3 size: 15 residues. The germline V gene encodes CDR1 LNHDA and CDR2 SQIVND (reference sequence). The CDR3 DNA follows: TGTGCCAGTAGTCTGGCTGAGGGTATCAATTCACCCCTCCACTTT. Translated: CASSLAEGINSPLHF.